This T cell receptor beta chain was obtained from a study of control samples from healthy donors and cancer patients. A single count supports this clone. Some clones are missing from TCRdb's copy, which holds only in-frame ones; the method was immunoSEQ multiplex PCR. The sample comprises around 130,000 clones, around nine tenths of which are singletons, and 2% to 2.5% rests with the top ten. CDR1 MDHEN and CDR2 SYDVKM come from the germline V gene. The J segment lost 0 bases and the V segment lost 5 bases, leaving 2 bases of the junction unmatched. The CDR3 runs to 14 residues. The chain employs TRBV28 and TRBJ1-1; 8 nucleotides align to TRBD1. The clonotype was recovered from a man between 18 and 29 years old in good health. Sequencing was carried out using blood. The CDR3 bases are TGTGCCAGCAGTGAGGACAGGGTGAACACTGAAGCTTTCTTT. It encodes CASSEDRVNTEAFF.